Listed below are T cell receptor beta chains from one sample, sequenced in a study of cytomegalovirus exposure and HLA in healthy donors. Some clones are missing from TCRdb's copy, which holds only in-frame ones; the method was immunoSEQ multiplex PCR. The table lists about 160,000 clones, roughly 80% of them singletons. The sequenced sample was PBMCs. All receptors come from a young man in good health and CMV-seronegative. CDR3s include the opening cysteine and the closing phenylalanine or tryptophan. The D gene is left open where the match is weak. Expanded clones get a size class; other rows say once, few or many, or leave the size out.

J: TRBJ2-1; D: .; size: .; length: 15; V: TRBV11-2; DNA: TGTGCCAGCAGCTTAGCCCAGGGGCTGGGTAATGAGCAGTTCTTC; CDR3: CASSLAQGLGNEQFF
J: TRBJ2-7; D: .; size: .; length: 13; V: TRBV5-1; DNA: TGCGCCAGCAGCTTGGCGCAGGGCTACGAGCAGTACTTC; CDR3: CASSLAQGYEQYF
J: TRBJ1-2; D: TRBD1; size: .; length: 13; V: TRBV5-1; DNA: TGCGCCAGCAGCTCGACAGGGAACTATGGCTACACCTTC; CDR3: CASSSTGNYGYTF
J: TRBJ2-7; D: .; size: once; length: 14; V: TRBV6-1; DNA: TGTGCCAGCAGGGATTTTTCGATCGGGTACGAGCAGTACTTC; CDR3: CASRDFSIGYEQYF
J: TRBJ1-5; D: .; size: .; length: 14; V: TRBV27; DNA: TGTGCCAGCAGTCGGGGGGATAGCAATCAGCCCCAGCATTTT; CDR3: CASSRGDSNQPQHF
J: TRBJ1-2; D: .; size: once; length: 14; V: TRBV30; DNA: TGTGCCTGGAGTGTCCGGAGGGCCCCTCATGGCTACACCTTC; CDR3: CAWSVRRAPHGYTF
J: TRBJ2-7; D: TRBD1; size: .; length: 14; V: TRBV7-9; DNA: TGTGCCAGCAGCTTCCGGGACAGAGCCTACGAGCAGTACTTC; CDR3: CASSFRDRAYEQYF
J: TRBJ2-7; D: .; size: .; length: 16; V: TRBV25-1; DNA: TGTGCCAGCAGTTTCGGCCCCACGGAGGGGACCTACGAGCAGTACTTC; CDR3: CASSFGPTEGTYEQYF
J: TRBJ1-2; D: TRBD1; size: .; length: 15; V: TRBV7-2; DNA: TGTGCCAGCAGCTCGGGACAGGGGCTCCTCTATGGCTACACCTTC; CDR3: CASSSGQGLLYGYTF
J: TRBJ2-1; D: TRBD2; size: .; length: 16; V: TRBV5-4; DNA: TGTGCCAGCAGCGGACTAGCGGGAGTTGACTACAATGAGCAGTTCTTC; CDR3: CASSGLAGVDYNEQFF
J: TRBJ2-7; D: .; size: few; length: 13; V: TRBV7-2; DNA: TGTGCCAGCAGCTTAGTTCTCCCCTACGAGCAGTACTTC; CDR3: CASSLVLPYEQYF
J: TRBJ1-6; D: TRBD1; size: .; length: 17; V: TRBV27; DNA: TGTGCCAGCAGCGGGGGACAGGGGGTCGTCTGGTATTCACCCCTCCACTTT; CDR3: CASSGGQGVVWYSPLHF
J: TRBJ2-7; D: TRBD1; size: .; length: 14; V: TRBV7-6; DNA: TGTGCCAGCAGCCCACGGGACAGCTCCTACGAGCAGTACTTC; CDR3: CASSPRDSSYEQYF